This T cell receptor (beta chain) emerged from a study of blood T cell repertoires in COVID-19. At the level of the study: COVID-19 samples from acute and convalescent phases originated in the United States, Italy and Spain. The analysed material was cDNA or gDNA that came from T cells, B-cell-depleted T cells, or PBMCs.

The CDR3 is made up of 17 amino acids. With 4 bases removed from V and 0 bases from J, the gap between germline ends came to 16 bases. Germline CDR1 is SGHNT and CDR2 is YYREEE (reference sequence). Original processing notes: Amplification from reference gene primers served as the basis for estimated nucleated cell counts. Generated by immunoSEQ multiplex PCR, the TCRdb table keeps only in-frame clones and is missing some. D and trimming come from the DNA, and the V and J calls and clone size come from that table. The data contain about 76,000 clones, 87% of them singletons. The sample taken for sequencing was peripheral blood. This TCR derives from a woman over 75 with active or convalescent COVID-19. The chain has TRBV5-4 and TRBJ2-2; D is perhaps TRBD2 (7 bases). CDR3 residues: CASSLGGLAPNTGELFF. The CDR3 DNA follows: TGTGCCAGCAGCCTCGGGGGGCTAGCGCCGAACACCGGGGAGCTGTTTTTT. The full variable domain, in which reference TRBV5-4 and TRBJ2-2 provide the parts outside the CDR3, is ETGVTQSPTHLIKTRGQQVTLRCSSQSGHNTVSWYQQALGQGPQFIFQYYREEENGRGNFPPRFSGLQFPNYSSELNVNALELDDSALYLCASSLGGLAPNTGELFFGEGSRLTVL.